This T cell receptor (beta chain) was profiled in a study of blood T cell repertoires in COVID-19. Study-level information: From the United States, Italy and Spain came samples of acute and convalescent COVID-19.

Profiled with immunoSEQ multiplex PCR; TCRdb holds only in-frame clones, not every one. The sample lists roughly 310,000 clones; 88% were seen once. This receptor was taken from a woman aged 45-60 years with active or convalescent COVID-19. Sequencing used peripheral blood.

The CDR3: CASSEQGFGNTEAFF. CDR3 nucleotides: TGTGCCAGCTCAGAACAGGGATTCGGGAACACTGAAGCTTTCTTT. The V and J genes are TRBV18 and TRBJ1-1, with a weak D call TRBD1 (6 bases). Germline loops: CDR1 KGHSH, CDR2 LQKENI. V was cut by 5 bases and J by 1 base, with 14 bases left in between. The CDR3 has 15 amino acids.